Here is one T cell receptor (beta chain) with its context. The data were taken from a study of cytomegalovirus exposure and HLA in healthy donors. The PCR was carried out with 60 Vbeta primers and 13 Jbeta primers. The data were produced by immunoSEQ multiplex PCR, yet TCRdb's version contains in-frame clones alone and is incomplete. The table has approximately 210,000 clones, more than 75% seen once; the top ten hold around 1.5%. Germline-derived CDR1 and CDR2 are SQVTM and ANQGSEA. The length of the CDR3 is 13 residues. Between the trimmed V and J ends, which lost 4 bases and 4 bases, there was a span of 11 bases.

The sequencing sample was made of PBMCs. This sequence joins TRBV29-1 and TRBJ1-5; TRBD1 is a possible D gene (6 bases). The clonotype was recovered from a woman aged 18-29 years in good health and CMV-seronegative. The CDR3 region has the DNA TGCAGCGTTGCGGGGGGGCTTAATCAGCCCCAGCATTTT. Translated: CSVAGGLNQPQHF.